A selection of T cell receptor beta chains follows, all from one sample in a study of beta chain features in type 1 diabetes. Sequencing was performed with immunoSEQ multiplex PCR; in TCRdb, only in-frame clones are kept and a portion is missing. The table has some 44,000 clones, roughly 68% seen once. The specimen sequenced was Tregs from blood. These receptors all stem from a woman in her late teens or twenties with type 1 diabetes. CDR3s include the opening cysteine and the closing phenylalanine or tryptophan. D genes are given only for firm matches. A clone size is listed for some rows: how often the clone was seen (once, few, many), or a class if it is expanded.

TRBV7-9	TRBD1	15	NA	TRBJ2-7	CASSLWGQGNYEQYF	TGTGCCAGCAGCTTATGGGGACAGGGGAACTACGAGCAGTACTTC
TRBV7-2	TRBD2	17	NA	TRBJ2-1	CASSSPWGGRAYNEQFF	TGTGCCAGCAGCTCCCCTTGGGGCGGGAGGGCATACAATGAGCAGTTCTTC
TRBV19	NA	14	NA	TRBJ1-5	CASSISAGPQPQHF	TGTGCCAGTAGTATATCGGCAGGGCCTCAGCCCCAGCATTTT
TRBV5-1	TRBD2	18	few	TRBJ2-1	CASSLRTSGRFIYNEQFF	TGCGCCAGCAGCCTTAGGACTAGCGGGAGATTTATCTACAATGAGCAGTTCTTC
TRBV29-1	NA	16	NA	TRBJ1-3	CSVEDRRGTSGNTIYF	TGCAGCGTTGAAGATCGCCGGGGGACCTCCGGAAACACCATATATTTT
TRBV7-2	NA	17	NA	TRBJ2-1	CASSPRDGRPAYNEQFF	TGTGCCAGCAGCCCGCGGGATGGGCGGCCCGCGTACAATGAGCAGTTCTTC
TRBV7-8	NA	14	NA	TRBJ1-5	CASCLDSFRQPQHF	TGTGCCAGCTGCCTGGACAGTTTCAGGCAGCCCCAGCATTTT
TRBV9	NA	14	NA	TRBJ1-1	CASSVVTRGTEAFF	TGTGCCAGCAGCGTAGTAACCCGGGGAACTGAAGCTTTCTTT
TRBV5-4	NA	16	NA	TRBJ2-1	CASSLGGMSRDNEQFF	TGTGCCAGCAGCTTGGGAGGTATGAGCAGGGACAATGAGCAGTTCTTC
TRBV28	TRBD2	13	NA	TRBJ2-5	CAVRLAGAETQYF	TGTGCCGTAAGACTAGCGGGAGCAGAGACCCAGTACTTC
TRBV4-3	TRBD1	15	NA	TRBJ1-5	CASSQGWDRDQPQHF	TGCGCCAGCAGCCAAGGATGGGACAGGGATCAGCCCCAGCATTTT
TRBV30	NA	14	NA	TRBJ1-5	CAWSVSGGGQPQHF	TGTGCCTGGAGTGTTTCTGGGGGGGGACAGCCCCAGCATTTT
TRBV28	TRBD1	18	NA	TRBJ2-6	CASSPRQGARVGANVLTF	TGTGCCAGCAGTCCGAGACAGGGGGCGCGGGTTGGGGCCAACGTCCTGACTTTC
TRBV5-4	TRBD1	14	NA	TRBJ1-2	CASSLGQGSYGYTF	TGTGCCAGCAGCTTGGGACAGGGTAGCTATGGCTACACCTTC
TRBV4-1	NA	14	NA	TRBJ2-7	CASSPTVTRYEQYF	TGCGCCAGCAGCCCCACCGTGACTCGCTACGAGCAGTACTTC
TRBV29-1	NA	14	NA	TRBJ1-2	CSVDGGLPNYGYTF	TGCAGCGTTGACGGGGGGCTTCCTAACTATGGCTACACCTTC
TRBV10-3	NA	15	few	TRBJ2-1	CAISGGPATYNEQFF	TGTGCCATCAGTGGCGGTCCTGCCACTTACAATGAGCAGTTCTTC
TRBV28	NA	14	few	TRBJ2-3	CASRGAQTTDTQYF	TGTGCCAGTCGAGGCGCGCAGACCACAGATACGCAGTATTTT
TRBV12-5	NA	18	NA	TRBJ1-6	CASGLDPEQGRNNSPLHF	TGTGCTAGTGGTTTGGACCCCGAACAGGGTAGGAATAATTCACCCCTCCACTTT
TRBV5-1	TRBD2	14	NA	TRBJ2-3	CASSLAREGDTQYF	TGCGCCAGCAGCTTGGCTCGGGAGGGAGATACGCAGTATTTT
TRBV7-2	NA	14	NA	TRBJ2-7	CASSDQGGIPEQYF	TGTGCCAGCAGCGACCAGGGCGGGATCCCCGAGCAGTACTTC
TRBV5-4	NA	15	NA	TRBJ2-2	CASSFTGFDTGELFF	TGTGCCAGCAGCTTCACCGGGTTCGACACCGGGGAGCTGTTTTTT
TRBV10-3	NA	13	NA	TRBJ1-2	CAISERGSYGYTF	TGTGCCATCAGTGAGAGAGGGAGCTATGGCTACACCTTC
TRBV18	NA	14	NA	TRBJ2-3	CASSPSDPTDTQYF	TGTGCCAGCTCACCTAGCGACCCCACAGATACGCAGTATTTT
TRBV18	NA	14	few	TRBJ2-2	CASSPGQNTGELFF	TGTGCCAGCTCCCCGGGACAGAACACCGGGGAGCTGTTTTTT
TRBV9	NA	18	NA	TRBJ2-3	CASSVVSQGLGYTDTQYF	TGTGCCAGCAGCGTAGTATCGCAGGGCCTAGGATACACAGATACGCAGTATTTT
TRBV7-2	NA	12	NA	TRBJ2-1	CASSRGRNEQFF	TGTGCCAGCAGCCGAGGGAGGAATGAGCAGTTCTTC
TRBV9	TRBD2	15	NA	TRBJ2-7	CASSRTGTSSHEQYF	TGTGCCAGCAGCCGCACCGGGACTAGTAGTCACGAGCAGTACTTC
TRBV5-4	TRBD2	13	NA	TRBJ2-1	CASSYSFSGSEFF	TGTGCCAGCAGCTACTCATTTAGCGGGAGCGAGTTCTTC
TRBV28	TRBD1	14	few	TRBJ2-4	CASSGQGRGNIQYF	TGTGCCAGCAGTGGACAGGGCCGGGGGAACATTCAGTACTTC
TRBV7-2	NA	14	NA	TRBJ2-1	CASSLGPEINEQFF	TGTGCCAGCAGCTTAGGGCCGGAGATAAATGAGCAGTTCTTC
TRBV5-4	TRBD1	14	NA	TRBJ1-2	CASSLGGQDMAYTF	TGTGCCAGCAGCTTGGGGGGACAGGACATGGCCTACACCTTC
TRBV11-2	TRBD2	12	NA	TRBJ2-1	CASSRGRDEQFF	TGTGCCAGCAGCCGTGGGAGGGATGAGCAGTTCTTC
TRBV19	NA	16	NA	TRBJ2-2	CASSIRPGGRVGELFF	TGTGCCAGTAGTATCCGGCCAGGAGGCCGCGTCGGGGAGCTGTTTTTT
TRBV29-1	TRBD2	16	few	TRBJ2-3	CSVGRTSGGSTDTQYF	TGCAGCGTTGGGCGGACTAGCGGGGGAAGCACAGATACGCAGTATTTT
TRBV18	NA	14	NA	TRBJ2-2	CASSPPQYTGELFF	TGTGCCAGCTCACCACCCCAGTACACCGGGGAGCTGTTTTTT
TRBV4-2	TRBD2	15	NA	TRBJ2-5	CASSQERTSRETQYF	TGTGCCAGCAGCCAAGAACGGACTAGTCGGGAGACCCAGTACTTC
TRBV7-9	NA	14	NA	TRBJ1-5	CASGAPNSNQPQHF	TGTGCCAGCGGGGCACCTAATAGCAATCAGCCCCAGCATTTT
TRBV30	NA	16	NA	TRBJ1-2	CAWRGNGAGDRYGYTF	TGTGCCTGGAGGGGTAATGGGGCAGGGGACCGCTATGGCTACACCTTC
TRBV7-9	TRBD1	14	few	TRBJ1-5	CASSSRQGGQPQHF	TGTGCCAGCAGCTCAAGACAGGGTGGTCAGCCCCAGCATTTT
TRBV7-9	TRBD2	17	NA	TRBJ2-7	CASSLDLGTSKSYEQYF	TGTGCCAGCAGCTTAGACCTGGGGACTAGCAAATCCTACGAGCAGTACTTC
TRBV4-3	NA	14	NA	TRBJ2-4	CASSYRLAANIQYF	TGCGCCAGCAGCTATCGGTTGGCGGCAAACATTCAGTACTTC
TRBV7-9	NA	14	NA	TRBJ2-1	CASSSRASAGEQFF	TGTGCCAGCAGCTCACGGGCTAGTGCGGGTGAGCAGTTCTTC
TRBV12-2	NA	15	few	TRBJ2-1	CASRLALSGFGEQFF	TGTGCAAGTCGCTTAGCTCTATCGGGGTTCGGTGAGCAGTTCTTC
TRBV10-3	TRBD1	14	NA	TRBJ1-5	CALGTGESNQPQHF	TGTGCCCTAGGCACAGGGGAAAGCAATCAGCCCCAGCATTTT
TRBV14	NA	15	NA	TRBJ2-7	CASAPRSGIPYEQYF	TGTGCCAGCGCCCCCCGCTCGGGGATTCCCTACGAGCAGTACTTC
TRBV5-1	TRBD2	12	NA	TRBJ2-1	CASRLAGTSWIF	TGCGCCAGCAGACTGGCCGGGACTAGCTGGATCTTC
TRBV15	TRBD2	15	NA	TRBJ2-1	CATSRDQLAVPAEFF	TGTGCCACCAGCAGAGATCAACTAGCGGTACCGGCTGAGTTCTTC
TRBV6-5	TRBD1	15	few	TRBJ1-2	CASMAPGQDNYGYTF	TGTGCCAGCATGGCTCCGGGACAGGATAACTATGGCTACACCTTC
TRBV7-2	TRBD1	15	NA	TRBJ2-1	CASSKTGVSNNEQFF	TGTGCCAGCAGCAAAACAGGGGTCTCAAACAATGAGCAGTTCTTC